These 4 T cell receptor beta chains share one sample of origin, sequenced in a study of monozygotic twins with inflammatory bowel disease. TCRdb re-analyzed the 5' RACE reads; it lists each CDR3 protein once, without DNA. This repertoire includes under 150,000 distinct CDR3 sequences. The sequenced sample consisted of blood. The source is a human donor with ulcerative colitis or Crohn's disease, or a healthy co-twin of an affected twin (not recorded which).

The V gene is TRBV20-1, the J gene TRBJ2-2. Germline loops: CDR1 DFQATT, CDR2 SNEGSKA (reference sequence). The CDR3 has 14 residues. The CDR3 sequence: CSASDSARTGELFF.

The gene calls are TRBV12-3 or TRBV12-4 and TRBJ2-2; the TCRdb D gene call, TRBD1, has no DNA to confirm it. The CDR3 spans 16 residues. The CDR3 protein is CASIPSRQGRTGELFF.

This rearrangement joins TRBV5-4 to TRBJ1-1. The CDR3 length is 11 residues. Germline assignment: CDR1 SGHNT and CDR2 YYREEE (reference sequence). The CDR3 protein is CASSFGQEAFF.

The CDR3 region is CASSLGVGYEQYF. The chain couples TRBV5-1 to TRBJ2-7; TCRdb reports TRBD1, a call that lacks DNA to check it against. Looked up from germline, CDR1 is SGHRS and CDR2 is YFSETQ. The CDR3 runs 13 residues.